This TCR beta chain is from a study of T cells after yellow fever vaccination. Each CDR3 protein is one row after TCRdb ran MiXCR on the 5' RACE reads. The sample has about 630,000 distinct CDR3 sequences, about 12% seen once. The CDR3 runs to 13 residues. Germline V gene lookup returns CDR1 ENHRY and CDR2 SYGVKD. Trimming removed 0 bases from V and 7 bases from J, with 8 bases in between. Sequencing was performed on PBMCs, taken on the day of the yellow fever booster vaccination. The sequence came from a man younger than 45 who received the YFV17D yellow fever vaccine. The chain recombines TRBV10-3 with TRBJ2-3, with no clear D. The CDR3 sequence is CAISESSENTQYF. In DNA, the CDR3 is TGTGCCATCAGTGAGTCAAGTGAGAATACGCAGTATTTT.